Below are 30 T cell receptor beta chains sequenced from a single sample in a study of shared T cell receptors in the human thymus. Sequencing was performed with immunoSEQ multiplex PCR; in TCRdb, only in-frame clones are kept and a portion is missing. The sample yields roughly 660,000 clones, over 75% seen once. The same sample was also used in a study of human thymus T cells.

The material sequenced was thymocytes. The receptors were gathered from a boy under two years old with a congenital heart defect.

This clone was picked up one time. The CDR3 reads CASSLVVGATGGSNQPQHF. CDR3 DNA sequence: TGTGCCAGCAGCCTGGTAGTGGGGGCGACGGGTGGGAGCAATCAGCCCCAGCATTTT. The chain couples TRBV28 to TRBJ1-5; perhaps TRBD1 as D (6 bases). V dropped 6 bases and J dropped 1 base, with 25 bases sitting between them. The V gene's germline CDR1 is MDHEN and CDR2 SYDVKM. This CDR3 has 19 amino acids.

This clone was observed a single time. V gene TRBV4-2 combines with J gene TRBJ2-5; TRBD2 aligns across 8 bases. The J call may be faulty, since TRBJ2-7 better matches the DNA end. The V gene's germline CDR1 is LGHNA and CDR2 YNFKEQ. CDR3 length: 16 amino acids. DNA for the CDR3: TGTGCCAGCAGACCAACCCTAGGCGGGAGGCGTTACGAGCAGTACTTC. Amino acid sequence: CASRPTLGGRRYEQYF.

The chain recombines TRBV14 with TRBJ2-5; 9 bases are shared with TRBD2. The V and J ends lost 0 bases and 4 bases, in that order; junction bases with no gene match: 9. This CDR3 is built from 17 residues. Germline V gene lookup returns CDR1 SGHDN and CDR2 FVKESK. The CDR3: CASSQEWGGRAGETQYF. The CDR3 DNA sequence: TGTGCCAGCAGCCAAGAGTGGGGCGGGAGGGCCGGAGAGACCCAGTACTTC. The full variable domain, in which reference TRBV14 and TRBJ2-5 provide the parts outside the CDR3, is EAGVTQFPSHSVIEKGQTVTLRCDPISGHDNLYWYRRVMGKEIKFLLHFVKESKQDESGMPNNRFLAERTGGTYSTLKVQPAELEDSGVYFCASSQEWGGRAGETQYFGPGTRLLVL.

This chain's CDR3 is CASSSPPAPGGCEQYF. In nucleotides, the CDR3 is TGTGCCAGCAGTTCACCCCCTGCCCCGGGGGGCTGCGAGCAGTACTTC. The rearrangement joins TRBV6-5 to TRBJ2-7; D is possibly TRBD2 (7 bases). Per germline, CDR1 MNHEY and CDR2 SVGAGI. Trimming took off 4 bases at V and 6 bases at J, with 22 bases between the two ends. The length of the CDR3 is 16 residues.

The rearrangement joins TRBV7-9 to TRBJ2-1; 10 bases align to TRBD2. This CDR3 contains 15 residues. Germline V gene sequence: CDR1 SEHNR, CDR2 FQNEAQ (reference sequence). V was pared by 5 bases and J by 7 bases, with 8 bases of the junction left unmatched. CDR3 bases: TGTGCCAGCAGCCCGATAGCGGGAGGACGGAATGAGCAGTTCTTC. Translating it yields CASSPIAGGRNEQFF.

The chain couples TRBV5-4 to TRBJ2-3, with 14 bases that match TRBD2. Germline-derived CDR1 and CDR2 are SGHNT and YYREEE (reference sequence). The CDR3 spans 18 residues. The junction had 13 bases not matched to a gene; V was cut back by 4 bases and J by 6 bases. The CDR3 spells CASSPRRLAGGPRDTQYF. The DNA of the CDR3 is TGTGCCAGCAGCCCCCGGAGACTAGCGGGAGGGCCGAGGGATACGCAGTATTTT.

This rearrangement joins TRBV7-2 to TRBJ2-1; TRBD2 aligns across 15 bases. V was clipped by 0 bases and J by 4 bases; unmatched bases: 1. Germline V lookup: CDR1 SGHTA, CDR2 FQGNSA. The CDR3 runs 17 residues. CDR3 DNA: TGTGCCAGCAGCTTAGCAGGACTAGCGGGAGGGTACAATGAGCAGTTCTTC. Translated, it gives CASSLAGLAGGYNEQFF.

The V gene is TRBV19, the J gene TRBJ1-1; D is possibly TRBD1 (6 bases). Germline V CDR1 and CDR2: LNHDA, SQIVND (reference sequence). V lost 5 bases, J lost 5 bases, and 24 bases lay in between. This CDR3 spans 17 amino acids. CDR3 residues: CASSPQSQGSGETEAFF. As DNA, the CDR3 is TGTGCCAGTAGTCCGCAGAGTCAAGGATCAGGGGAGACTGAAGCTTTCTTT.

V usage is TRBV5-6 and J usage is TRBJ1-2; the match to TRBD1 covers 12 bases. Germline V gene lookup returns CDR1 SGHDT and CDR2 YYEEEE. The CDR3 spans 15 residues. V shed 7 bases and J 0 bases; nucleotides not matched to a gene: 4. The CDR3 loop is CASGDRGRTNYGYTF. As DNA, the CDR3 is TGTGCCAGCGGGGACAGGGGGCGTACTAACTATGGCTACACCTTC.

The rearrangement joins TRBV5-8 to TRBJ1-2; D ambiguous. V lost 4 bases and J 0 bases, leaving 13 bases between the germline ends. Per germline, CDR1 SGHTS and CDR2 YDEGEE. The CDR3 runs 15 residues. CDR3 in amino acids: CASSPDKPTNYGYTF. Written as DNA, the CDR3 is TGTGCCAGCAGCCCTGACAAGCCTACTAACTATGGCTACACCTTC.

The chain uses TRBV5-1 and TRBJ2-6, with 9 bases matching TRBD1. Germline V gene sequence: CDR1 SGHRS, CDR2 YFSETQ. This CDR3 has 18 residues. V was pared by 2 bases and J by 1 base, with 7 bases of the junction left unmatched. The CDR3 spells CASSLAGTGRSGANVLTF. In DNA form, the CDR3 reads TGCGCCAGCAGCTTAGCGGGGACAGGGCGTTCTGGGGCCAACGTCCTGACTTTC.

The gene calls are TRBV7-9 and TRBJ2-7, with TRBD2 as a possible D gene (6 bases). There are 16 residues in the CDR3. V dropped 6 bases and J dropped 4 bases, with 22 bases sitting between them. Germline V CDR1 and CDR2: SEHNR, FQNEAQ (reference sequence). The CDR3 spells CASSAEGRGSMYEQYF. CDR3 DNA: TGTGCCAGCAGTGCGGAGGGACGAGGGAGCATGTACGAGCAGTACTTC.

This clone was seen once. The CDR3, as DNA: TGCGCCAGCAGCCAAGACTTGGGGACTACAGCGGGGGACTACGAGCAGTACTTC. Protein product: CASSQDLGTTAGDYEQYF. J is TRBJ2-7 and V is TRBV4-3; 8 positions agree with TRBD2. The CDR3 runs 18 residues. From germline, CDR1 is LGHNA and CDR2 YSLEER. V lost 0 bases and J lost 3; bases outside the gene matches: 13.

The chain carries TRBV6-5 and TRBJ1-1; D possibly corresponds to TRBD1 (6 bases). CDR3 length equals 14 residues. The germline V and J ends were trimmed by 8 bases and 4 bases, with 17 bases remaining between them. Germline assignment: CDR1 MNHEY and CDR2 SVGAGI. CDR3 region: CASCRGARSTEAFF. The DNA for the CDR3 is TGTGCCAGCTGCCGGGGGGCGAGGAGCACTGAAGCTTTCTTT.

The chain combines TRBV21-1 with TRBJ2-1; TRBD2, as called in the table, went unchecked against the DNA. TRBV21-1 is tagged as a pseudogene. The CDR3 loop spans 15 amino acids. DNA for the CDR3: TGTGCCAGCAGCAAAGGGGGGACTAGCGGGGGTGAGCAGTTCTTC. Amino acid sequence: CASSKGGTSGGEQFF.

The chain uses TRBV7-9 and TRBJ2-7; tentative D call: TRBD2 (6 bases). Germline V CDR1 and CDR2: SEHNR, FQNEAQ (reference sequence). The CDR3 loop spans 19 amino acids. V was clipped by 1 base and J by 0 bases, with 22 bases between them. CDR3 DNA: TGTGCCAGCAGCTTAGAGGTCCTAGCGATCAAATTTAGCTCCTACGAGCAGTACTTC. Residues: CASSLEVLAIKFSSYEQYF. The whole variable domain, remainder taken from reference TRBV7-9 and TRBJ2-7, is DTGVSQNPRHKITKRGQNVTFRCDPISEHNRLYWYRQTLGQGPEFLTYFQNEAQLEKSRLLSDRFSAERPKGSFSTLEIQRTEQGDSAMYLCASSLEVLAIKFSSYEQYFGPGTRLTVT.

The chain joins TRBV19 to TRBJ2-3; 9 bases line up with TRBD2. V lost 6 bases and J lost 4; bases outside the gene matches: 20. The length of the CDR3 is 19 residues. From germline, CDR1 is LNHDA and CDR2 SQIVND (reference sequence). CDR3 sequence: CASRSGTTGREGSPDTQYF. In nucleotides, the CDR3 is TGTGCCAGTAGATCAGGGACGACGGGGCGGGAGGGATCCCCAGATACGCAGTATTTT.

The chain is built from TRBV6-6 and TRBJ1-5, with TRBD1 matching 11 bases. Germline CDR1 is MNHNY and CDR2 is SVGAGI (reference sequence). The V segment lost 8 bases and the J segment 4 bases; nucleotides outside the gene matches: 10. The CDR3 is made up of 16 amino acids. The CDR3 coding sequence is TGTGCCAGCCTCCCCGGGGGGACAGGGGGGAATCAGCCCCAGCATTTT. Its protein product is CASLPGGTGGNQPQHF.

The chain is built from TRBV6-5 and TRBJ2-3; TRBD1 agrees at 9 bases. Germline CDR1 MNHEY, CDR2 SVGAGI. The CDR3 consists of 15 residues. Losses at the gene ends were 5 bases for V and 4 bases for J; bases not matched to a gene: 7. The CDR3 sequence is CASSQTGGNADTQYF. DNA of the CDR3: TGTGCCAGCAGTCAGACAGGGGGTAACGCAGATACGCAGTATTTT.

In its sample, this clone was seen once. The chain couples TRBV27 to TRBJ2-6; no clear D gene. The CDR3 runs to 18 residues. Trimming took off 4 bases at V and 4 bases at J, with 20 bases between the two ends. Germline V gene sequence: CDR1 MNHEY, CDR2 SMNVEV (reference sequence). As DNA, the CDR3 is TGTGCCAGCAGTTCCGGCAGGCCGTTCACTGCCGGGGCCAACGTCCTGACTTTC. Amino acid sequence: CASSSGRPFTAGANVLTF.

This chain links TRBV29-1 with TRBJ2-5; TRBD2 matches at 9 bases. J gave up 3 bases and V 0 bases, and 17 bases lay outside the gene matches. CDR1 and CDR2 (germline): SQVTM, ANQGSEA. CDR3 length: 19 residues. The CDR3 is CSVEDGGGRASIFEETQYF. The CDR3 nucleotides read TGCAGCGTTGAAGATGGAGGCGGGAGGGCCTCAATCTTCGAAGAGACCCAGTACTTC. The complete variable domain, with remaining parts taken from reference TRBV29-1 and TRBJ2-5, reads SAVISQKPSRDICQRGTSLTIQCQVDSQVTMMFWYRQQPGQSLTLIATANQGSEATYESGFVIDKFPISRPNLTFSTLTVSNMSPEDSSIYLCSVEDGGGRASIFEETQYFGPGTRLLVL.

The rearrangement joins TRBV7-8 to TRBJ1-2; 12 positions match TRBD1. The CDR3 consists of 18 residues. The ends lost 5 bases at V and 6 bases at J; junction bases unmatched: 16. Germline CDR1 SGHVS, CDR2 FQNEAQ. The CDR3 DNA sequence: TGTGCCAGCAGCCCATCTTGGGACAGGGGGCATTTTAGGCATGGCTACACCTTC. Translation: CASSPSWDRGHFRHGYTF.

Only one count was recorded for this clone. CDR3 coding DNA: TGCGCCAGCAGCCAAGAAAGGGGACAGAACTATGGCTACACCTTC. It encodes CASSQERGQNYGYTF. The chain employs TRBV4-1 and TRBJ1-2; TRBD1 matches at 7 bases. Germline V gene lookup returns CDR1 MGHRA and CDR2 YSYEKL. With 0 bases clipped from V and 2 bases from J, the junction kept 3 bases outside the gene matches. This CDR3 is 15 amino acids long.

This chain joins TRBV21-1 and TRBJ2-5; the table calls TRBD2, which could not be checked here. TRBV21-1 counts as a pseudogene. This CDR3 is 16 amino acids long. CDR3 sequence (DNA): TGTGCCAGCAGCAAAGTGTCCGGACTAGCAGGGGAGACCCAGTACTTC. Translated: CASSKVSGLAGETQYF.

The rearrangement joins TRBV6-6 to TRBJ2-7; TRBD2 matches 7 bases. From germline, CDR1 is MNHNY and CDR2 SVGAGI (reference sequence). The CDR3 covers 14 residues. J lost 3 bases, V lost 7 bases, and 9 bases had no gene match. In DNA, the CDR3 is TGTGCCAGCACCCTAGCGGCGGGAGTCTACGAGCAGTACTTC. Amino acids: CASTLAAGVYEQYF.

The chain recombines TRBV25-1 with TRBJ2-5; TRBD2 agrees at 7 bases. Germline-derived CDR1 and CDR2 are MGHDK and SYGVNS. V was clipped by 8 bases and J by 4 bases; unmatched bases: 10. The CDR3 has 14 residues. CDR3 DNA: TGTGCCAGCCAAACAGCGGGAATGGGAGAGACCCAGTACTTC. Its protein product is CASQTAGMGETQYF. Looking up the rest from reference TRBV25-1 and TRBJ2-5 gives the full variable domain: EADIYQTPRYLVIGTGKKITLECSQTMGHDKMYWYQQDPGMELHLIHYSYGVNSTEKGDLSSESTVSRIRTEHFPLTLESARPSHTSQYLCASQTAGMGETQYFGPGTRLLVL.

The chain uses TRBV30 and TRBJ2-2, with 9 bases that match TRBD1. In germline, CDR1 is GTSNPN, CDR2 SVGIG (reference sequence). This CDR3 is built from 15 residues. Trimming took 2 bases from V and 1 from J; bases not matched to a gene: 2. CDR3 residues: CAWSKGQGNTGELFF. DNA for the CDR3: TGTGCCTGGAGTAAGGGACAGGGGAACACCGGGGAGCTGTTTTTT.

The chain has TRBV30 and TRBJ2-6; 11 bases map to TRBD2. Unmatched junction bases numbered 6, after V lost 3 bases and J lost 2 bases. The CDR3 is 17 amino acids. Germline V gene data show CDR1 as GTSNPN and CDR2 as SVGIG (reference sequence). The CDR3 DNA reads TGTGCCTGGAGCGCGACTAGCGGGACCCCTGGGGCCAACGTCCTGACTTTC. Protein sequence: CAWSATSGTPGANVLTF.

This clone was found a few times. CDR3 protein: CASSVQGRYEKLFF. CDR3 DNA sequence: TGTGCCAGCAGTGTACAGGGGCGGTATGAAAAACTGTTTTTT. V usage is TRBV27 and J usage is TRBJ1-4; 7 nucleotides agree with TRBD1. Germline V gene data show CDR1 as MNHEY and CDR2 as SMNVEV (reference sequence). The CDR3 consists of 14 residues. The V segment lost 5 bases and the J segment 6 bases; nucleotides outside the gene matches: 6. The variable domain in full, with the rest retrieved from reference TRBV27 and TRBJ1-4, is EAQVTQNPRYLITVTGKKLTVTCSQNMNHEYMSWYRQDPGLGLRQIYYSMNVEVTDKGDVPEGYKVSRKEKRNFPLILESPSPNQTSLYFCASSVQGRYEKLFFGSGTQLSVL.

The V and J genes are TRBV7-9 and TRBJ1-1; tentative D call: TRBD1 (6 bases). The CDR3 extends over 18 amino acids. Germline-derived CDR1 and CDR2 are SEHNR and FQNEAQ (reference sequence). V was clipped by 5 bases and J by 6 bases, with 28 bases between them. As DNA, the CDR3 is TGTGCCAGCAGCCCCGCCGAGGGGGGGCGAAGTTTCACCCCTGAAGCTTTCTTT. Translated: CASSPAEGGRSFTPEAFF.